Below are 28 T cell receptor beta chains sequenced from a single sample in a study of neurological immune-mediated disorders. TCRdb reprocessed the 5' RACE reads with MiXCR, giving one entry per CDR3 protein. Here the sample spans around 64,000 distinct CDR3 sequences, 9.5% to 15% being singletons. Input material: PBMCs. Every receptor here comes from a woman in her sixties with HTLV-1-associated myelopathy (HAM/TSP).

This clonotype was observed many times. The conserved closing phenylalanine or tryptophan is absent in this CDR3, likely reflecting a read error. Because the CDR3's place on the DNA is in doubt, the DNA is left out and the CDR3 is given as listed by TCRdb. The chain has TRBV6-2 or TRBV6-3 and TRBJ2-7; TRBD1, as called in the table, went unchecked against the DNA. The CDR3 contains 11 residues when both ends are counted. Germline V gene sequence: CDR1 MNHEY, CDR2 SVGEGT. The CDR3 protein is CAGKGDDSLFK.

Details on this clonotype: A junction boundary mismatches the germline segment, possibly from a read error. The gene calls are TRBV20-1 and TRBJ1-1; perhaps TRBD1 as D (5 bases). Germline assignment: CDR1 DFQATT and CDR2 SNEGSKA (reference sequence). The CDR3 covers 12 residues. The CDR3 sequence: CSASQGATGAFF. Here the CDR3 DNA reads TGCAGTGCTAGCCAGGGTGCCACTGGAGCTTTCTTT.

This clonotype was found many times. The chain carries TRBV5-1 and TRBJ1-1; D is uncertain. The V end lost 4 bases, the J end lost 5 bases, and 9 bases lay between the germline ends. The CDR3 loop spans 12 amino acids. From germline, CDR1 is SGHRS and CDR2 YFSETQ. The CDR3 protein is CASSGGMTEAFF. The CDR3 bases are TGCGCCAGCAGCGGAGGGATGACTGAAGCTTTCTTT. The variable domain in full, completed from reference TRBV5-1 and TRBJ1-1, reads KAGVTQTPRYLIKTRGQQVTLSCSPISGHRSVSWYQQTPGQGLQFLFEYFSETQRNKGNFPGRFSGRQFSNSRSEMNVSTLELGDSALYLCASSGGMTEAFFGQGTRLTVV.

This clonotype has at least ten counts. This chain uses TRBV29-1 with TRBJ2-3, with no clear D. V was trimmed by 4 bases and J by 1 base, leaving 12 bases between them. CDR3 length: 14 amino acids. Per the germline V gene, CDR1 is SQVTM and CDR2 is ANQGSEA. The CDR3 spells CSVVLSVGTDTQYF. The CDR3 coding sequence is TGCAGCGTTGTATTGAGCGTAGGCACAGATACGCAGTATTTT.

This clonotype was picked up many times. The gene calls are TRBV6-5 and TRBJ2-7; D uncertain. Trimming took off 2 bases at V and 2 bases at J, with 7 bases between the two ends. Germline V gives CDR1 MNHEY, CDR2 SVGAGI. The CDR3 sequence is 13 residues long. The CDR3 coding sequence is TGTGCCAGCAGTTACCAGCGAACCTACGAGCAGTACTTC. It specifies CASSYQRTYEQYF.

The chain combines TRBV3-1 with TRBJ2-1, with D uncertain. CDR1 is LGHDT and CDR2 is YNNKEL in the germline V gene (reference sequence). The CDR3 consists of 12 residues. V lost 1 base and J lost 9, with 7 bases in between. Written as DNA, the CDR3 is TGTGCCAGCAGCCAAGTAGTGGGTGAGCAGTTCTTC. It codes for CASSQVVGEQFF.

This clonotype was recorded at least ten times. The rearrangement uses TRBV20-1 and TRBJ1-6; TRBD1 might be the D (5 bases). The V gene's germline CDR1 is DFQATT and CDR2 SNEGSKA (reference sequence). CDR3 length equals 14 residues. V lost 3 bases to trimming and J lost 7 bases, with 13 bases between them. CDR3 nucleotides: TGCAGTGCTAGCCTTGGAGGGGTGAATTCACCCCTCCACTTT. Protein: CSASLGGVNSPLHF.

Note on this clonotype: A read error may be the cause here, since a much bigger clone is one base away. The chain uses TRBV10-3 and TRBJ2-5; a weak D match, TRBD1 (6 bases). The ends were cut back, 10 bases at V and 2 bases at J, with 20 bases in the middle. Germline V CDR1 and CDR2: ENHRY, SYGVKD. This CDR3 region has 15 residues. The CDR3 sequence is CATTRDNNIQETQYF. CDR3 nucleotide sequence: TGTGCCACCACCCGGGACAACAATATACAAGAGACCCAGTACTTC.

This clonotype was counted many times. The chain uses TRBV12-3 or TRBV12-4 and TRBJ2-7, with 10 bases fitting TRBD1. The CDR3 is 15 residues long. V shed 1 base, J shed 5 bases, and the junction held 5 bases outside the gene matches. The CDR3 here is CASSLGSTGGDEQYF. Written as DNA, the CDR3 is TGTGCCAGCAGTTTAGGGTCGACAGGGGGCGACGAGCAGTACTTC.

This clonotype was observed at least ten times. The chain joins TRBV5-1 to TRBJ2-5, with a tentative D call TRBD2 (6 bases). The CDR3 has 15 amino acids. Trimming took off 4 bases at V and 5 bases at J, with 18 bases between the two ends. Germline V gene data show CDR1 as SGHRS and CDR2 as YFSETQ. The CDR3 DNA sequence: TGCGCCAGCAGCATAGCATCCGGGACTTCTGAGACCCAGTACTTC. Translating gives CASSIASGTSETQYF.

In this sample, this clonotype turned up many times. The chain carries TRBV5-1 and TRBJ2-4; 8 positions match TRBD1. The CDR3 contains 14 residues. J gave up 10 bases and V 4 bases, and 10 bases lay outside the gene matches. Germline values: CDR1 SGHRS, CDR2 YFSETQ. The CDR3 DNA reads TGCGCCAGCAGCCCTGGACAGGGAGGATGGATTCAGTACTTC. Protein: CASSPGQGGWIQYF.

This clonotype was seen at least ten times. The chain joins TRBV29-1 to TRBJ2-3, with TRBD1 matching 10 bases. The CDR3 sequence is 15 residues long. V gave up 6 bases and J gave up 3 bases; unmatched junction bases: 9. Germline CDR1 SQVTM, CDR2 ANQGSEA. In DNA, the CDR3 is TGCAGCGTCCCGAGACAGGGGGCCTTGACAGATACGCAGTATTTT. Its translation is CSVPRQGALTDTQYF.

The chain employs TRBV27 and TRBJ2-7; possibly TRBD1 for D (6 bases). Germline V gene lookup returns CDR1 MNHEY and CDR2 SMNVEV (reference sequence). The CDR3 spans 13 residues. V gave up 9 bases and J gave up 3 bases, with 15 bases separating them. The CDR3 DNA follows: TGTGCCAGTGGACCGAGCAGGGGCTACGAGCAGTACTTC. This encodes CASGPSRGYEQYF.

Ten or more counts support this clonotype. The J gene is TRBJ2-1, the V gene TRBV20-1; 12 bases match TRBD1. The germline V gene encodes CDR1 DFQATT and CDR2 SNEGSKA (reference sequence). J lost 15 bases, V lost 6 bases, and 9 bases had no gene match. This CDR3 is 12 amino acids long. In DNA form, the CDR3 reads TGCAGTGCGACCGGGACAGGGGGCGCGGGGTTCTTC. It codes for CSATGTGGAGFF.

The sample holds many counts of this clonotype. The J gene is TRBJ2-1, the V gene TRBV5-6; TRBD2 matches at 9 bases. Germline V gene lookup returns CDR1 SGHDT and CDR2 YYEEEE. The CDR3 is 15 amino acids. Trimming took 0 bases from V and 5 from J; bases not matched to a gene: 3. In DNA form, the CDR3 reads TGTGCCAGCAGCTTGGAGAGACTAGCGGACAATGAGCAGTTCTTC. Amino acids: CASSLERLADNEQFF.

There are many counts of this clonotype. This chain's CDR3 is CASSGQTGGQPQHF. The CDR3 DNA follows: TGTGCCAGCAGTGGGCAGACAGGGGGACAGCCCCAGCATTTT. The V call is TRBV12-3 or TRBV12-4, the J call TRBJ1-5, with 9 bases identical to TRBD1. V lost 5 bases and J lost 7; bases outside the gene matches: 6. This CDR3 has 14 residues.

This clonotype was detected ten times or more. This chain uses TRBV6-2 or TRBV6-3 with TRBJ2-3; no firm D call. Per germline, CDR1 MNHEY and CDR2 SVGEGT. The V end was cut by 2 bases, the J end by 1 base, with 7 bases between. The CDR3 consists of 14 residues. The CDR3 region is CASSYPIGTDTQYF. In nucleotides, the CDR3 is TGTGCCAGCAGTTACCCGATCGGCACAGATACGCAGTATTTT.

This clonotype was recorded many times. This chain uses TRBV11-2 with TRBJ2-7, with D maybe TRBD1 (5 bases). CDR1 and CDR2 from the germline V gene are SGHAT and FQNNGV. Trimming removed 3 bases at V and 4 bases at J, with 10 bases between. The CDR3 sequence is 13 residues long. CDR3 coding DNA: TGTGCCAGCAGCTTTGACTCAGGGTACGAGCAGTACTTC. Its translation is CASSFDSGYEQYF.

This clonotype has ten or more counts. The chain combines TRBV20-1 with TRBJ1-1; tentatively, D is TRBD1 (6 bases). The V gene lost 4 bases and the J gene lost 7 bases, with 19 bases spanning the gap. This CDR3 comprises 14 residues. The germline gives CDR1 DFQATT, CDR2 SNEGSKA (reference sequence). The CDR3 sequence is CSAKLPGRGSEAFF. The CDR3 DNA reads TGCAGTGCTAAACTCCCGGGCAGGGGAAGTGAAGCTTTCTTT.

This clonotype was observed many times. Here the CDR3 reads CASSSRVPDTQYF. The CDR3 nucleotides are TGTGCCAGCAGCTCCAGGGTCCCAGATACGCAGTATTTT. The chain joins TRBV5-6 to TRBJ2-3, with a possible D match to TRBD1 (5 bases). V dropped 3 bases and J dropped 4 bases, with 9 bases sitting between them. Germline loops: CDR1 SGHDT, CDR2 YYEEEE. The CDR3 sequence is 13 residues long. The variable domain in full, completed from reference TRBV5-6 and TRBJ2-3, reads DAGVTQSPTHLIKTRGQQVTLRCSPKSGHDTVSWYQQALGQGPQFIFQYYEEEERQRGNFPDRFSGHQFPNYSSELNVNALLLGDSALYLCASSSRVPDTQYFGPGTRLTVL.

This clonotype has at least ten counts. V and J are TRBV6-6 and TRBJ1-5; D gene unclear. This CDR3 is 15 amino acids long. The germline V and J ends were trimmed by 2 bases and 1 base, with 9 bases remaining between them. CDR1 and CDR2 (germline): MNHNY, SVGAGI (reference sequence). CDR3 amino acids: CASSYESPSNQPQHF. CDR3 in DNA: TGTGCCAGCAGTTACGAAAGCCCCAGCAATCAGCCCCAGCATTTT.

This clonotype appeared a few times. V and J are TRBV4-2 and TRBJ2-7; no clear D gene. Between the trimmed V and J ends, which lost 0 bases and 5 bases, there was a span of 11 bases. CDR1 LGHNA and CDR2 YNFKEQ come from the germline V gene. The CDR3 sequence is 14 residues long. The CDR3 region is CASSQEGSRNEQYF. The CDR3 DNA follows: TGTGCCAGCAGCCAAGAGGGAAGTCGGAACGAGCAGTACTTC.

This clonotype occurred many times. The rearrangement links TRBV7-2 to TRBJ2-7; no clear D. The V and J ends lost 4 bases and 1 base respectively, with 20 bases between them. CDR1 SGHTA and CDR2 FQGNSA come from the germline V gene. The CDR3 has 17 amino acids. The CDR3 sequence: CASSYTRLRARSYEQYF. CDR3 DNA: TGTGCCAGCAGCTACACCCGATTAAGGGCGAGGTCCTACGAGCAGTACTTC. The full variable domain, with the rest looked up from reference TRBV7-2 and TRBJ2-7, is GAGVSQSPSNKVTEKGKDVELRCDPISGHTALYWYRQSLGQGLEFLIYFQGNSAPDKSGLPSDRFSAERTGGSVSTLTIQRTQQEDSAVYLCASSYTRLRARSYEQYFGPGTRLTVT.

This clonotype was seen many times. The chain couples TRBV9 to TRBJ2-7, with 7 positions matching TRBD2. CDR1 is SGDLS and CDR2 is YYNGEE in the germline V gene. CDR3 size: 15 residues. V lost 0 bases and J lost 2; bases outside the gene matches: 5. The chain's CDR3 is CASSVGRGTTYEQYF. The CDR3 DNA reads as TGTGCCAGCAGCGTAGGACGTGGGACTACCTACGAGCAGTACTTC.

This clonotype was seen at least ten times. The chain couples TRBV10-3 to TRBJ2-1; TRBD2 matches 10 bases. CDR1 is ENHRY, CDR2 SYGVKD, per germline. The CDR3 length is 20 residues. The V segment lost 8 bases and the J segment 0 bases; nucleotides outside the gene matches: 19. Here the CDR3 reads CAIRRGGVAGGPHSYNEQFF. CDR3 bases: TGTGCCATCCGCCGGGGGGGAGTAGCGGGAGGACCACACTCCTACAATGAGCAGTTCTTC.

Many counts were recorded for this clonotype. This sequence joins TRBV18 and TRBJ2-2; a weak D match, TRBD1 (5 bases). The germline V and J ends were trimmed by 6 bases and 1 base, with 9 bases remaining between them. Per the germline V gene, CDR1 is KGHSH and CDR2 is LQKENI. The CDR3 covers 14 residues. The CDR3, as DNA: TGTGCCAGCTCGCCCGACAGGAACACCGGGGAGCTGTTTTTT. Its translation is CASSPDRNTGELFF.

This clonotype came up many times. The chain links TRBV12-3 or TRBV12-4 to TRBJ1-1; a weak D match, TRBD1 (5 bases). The CDR3 length is 15 residues. Trimming took 2 bases from V and 7 from J, leaving 17 bases between them. The CDR3 nucleotides read TGTGCCAGCAGTTTAAGGCGTGGGGGGAAGGGTGAAGCTTTCTTT. Residues: CASSLRRGGKGEAFF.

This clonotype has a count of ten or more. The DNA of the CDR3 is TGTGCCAGCTCCGCGACAGGGGACTATGGCTACACCTTC. This codes for CASSATGDYGYTF. The chain links TRBV27 to TRBJ1-2, with TRBD1 matching 8 bases. The CDR3 totals 13 residues. Germline-derived CDR1 and CDR2 are MNHEY and SMNVEV (reference sequence). The trim removed 8 bases at V and 3 bases at J, leaving 5 bases unmatched.